This T cell receptor (beta chain) appears in the sequencing data of a study of radiotherapy plus CTLA-4 blockade in lung cancer. The protocol was immunoSEQ multiplex PCR, while the TCRdb copy is restricted to in-frame clones and leaves out a portion. The sample yields approximately 77,000 clones, under 80% seen once. There are 10 residues in the CDR3. Germline loops: CDR1 SQVTM, CDR2 ANQGSEA. Trimming removed 8 bases from V and 8 bases from J, with 12 bases in between. The sequence was obtained from a human donor with non-small cell lung cancer whose response to radiotherapy plus ipilimumab could not be evaluated. Some clones in this sample may be carry-over from other donors' samples. Material: peripheral blood, obtained from a patient treated with radiotherapy plus ipilimumab. The V call is TRBV29-1, the J call TRBJ1-2; no reliable D call. CDR3 residues: CSSWEDGYTF. In DNA form, the CDR3 reads TGCAGCTCCTGGGAGGACGGCTACACCTTC.